The next 3 T cell receptor beta chains were all read from a single sample in a study of blood T cell repertoires in COVID-19. Data came from immunoSEQ multiplex PCR; TCRdb stores just in-frame clones and leaves some out. The sample has 180,000 or so clones, 70% to 90% seen once. The specimen was peripheral blood. The receptor source for this set is a man in his sixties with acute or convalescent COVID-19.

J is TRBJ2-7 and V is TRBV7-9, with D possibly matching TRBD2 (7 bases). Trimming took off 8 bases at V and 3 bases at J, with 20 bases between the two ends. From germline, CDR1 is SEHNR and CDR2 FQNEAQ (reference sequence). The CDR3 has 15 amino acids. The CDR3 nucleotides are TGTGCCAGCCATGGGGGGGCGGCCGGACTCTACGAGCAGTACTTC. Translated, it gives CASHGGAAGLYEQYF.

The chain couples TRBV6-5 to TRBJ2-1, with TRBD2 identical over 9 bases. With 0 bases clipped from V and 8 bases from J, the junction kept 8 bases outside the gene matches. From germline, CDR1 is MNHEY and CDR2 SVGAGI. CDR3 length equals 16 residues. The CDR3 protein is CASSYSSAGGPHEQFF. CDR3 in DNA: TGTGCCAGCAGTTACTCTTCGGCGGGAGGGCCCCATGAGCAGTTCTTC.

This clone came up once. The chain recombines TRBV18 with TRBJ2-7; TRBD2 agrees at 7 bases. Germline V lookup: CDR1 KGHSH, CDR2 LQKENI. The V gene end was trimmed by 0 bases and the J gene end by 0 bases; junction bases not matched to a gene: 2. The CDR3 covers 15 residues. The CDR3 DNA follows: TGTGCCAGCTCACCACCCGGGGGGAGCTCCTACGAGCAGTACTTC. Translation gives CASSPPGGSSYEQYF.